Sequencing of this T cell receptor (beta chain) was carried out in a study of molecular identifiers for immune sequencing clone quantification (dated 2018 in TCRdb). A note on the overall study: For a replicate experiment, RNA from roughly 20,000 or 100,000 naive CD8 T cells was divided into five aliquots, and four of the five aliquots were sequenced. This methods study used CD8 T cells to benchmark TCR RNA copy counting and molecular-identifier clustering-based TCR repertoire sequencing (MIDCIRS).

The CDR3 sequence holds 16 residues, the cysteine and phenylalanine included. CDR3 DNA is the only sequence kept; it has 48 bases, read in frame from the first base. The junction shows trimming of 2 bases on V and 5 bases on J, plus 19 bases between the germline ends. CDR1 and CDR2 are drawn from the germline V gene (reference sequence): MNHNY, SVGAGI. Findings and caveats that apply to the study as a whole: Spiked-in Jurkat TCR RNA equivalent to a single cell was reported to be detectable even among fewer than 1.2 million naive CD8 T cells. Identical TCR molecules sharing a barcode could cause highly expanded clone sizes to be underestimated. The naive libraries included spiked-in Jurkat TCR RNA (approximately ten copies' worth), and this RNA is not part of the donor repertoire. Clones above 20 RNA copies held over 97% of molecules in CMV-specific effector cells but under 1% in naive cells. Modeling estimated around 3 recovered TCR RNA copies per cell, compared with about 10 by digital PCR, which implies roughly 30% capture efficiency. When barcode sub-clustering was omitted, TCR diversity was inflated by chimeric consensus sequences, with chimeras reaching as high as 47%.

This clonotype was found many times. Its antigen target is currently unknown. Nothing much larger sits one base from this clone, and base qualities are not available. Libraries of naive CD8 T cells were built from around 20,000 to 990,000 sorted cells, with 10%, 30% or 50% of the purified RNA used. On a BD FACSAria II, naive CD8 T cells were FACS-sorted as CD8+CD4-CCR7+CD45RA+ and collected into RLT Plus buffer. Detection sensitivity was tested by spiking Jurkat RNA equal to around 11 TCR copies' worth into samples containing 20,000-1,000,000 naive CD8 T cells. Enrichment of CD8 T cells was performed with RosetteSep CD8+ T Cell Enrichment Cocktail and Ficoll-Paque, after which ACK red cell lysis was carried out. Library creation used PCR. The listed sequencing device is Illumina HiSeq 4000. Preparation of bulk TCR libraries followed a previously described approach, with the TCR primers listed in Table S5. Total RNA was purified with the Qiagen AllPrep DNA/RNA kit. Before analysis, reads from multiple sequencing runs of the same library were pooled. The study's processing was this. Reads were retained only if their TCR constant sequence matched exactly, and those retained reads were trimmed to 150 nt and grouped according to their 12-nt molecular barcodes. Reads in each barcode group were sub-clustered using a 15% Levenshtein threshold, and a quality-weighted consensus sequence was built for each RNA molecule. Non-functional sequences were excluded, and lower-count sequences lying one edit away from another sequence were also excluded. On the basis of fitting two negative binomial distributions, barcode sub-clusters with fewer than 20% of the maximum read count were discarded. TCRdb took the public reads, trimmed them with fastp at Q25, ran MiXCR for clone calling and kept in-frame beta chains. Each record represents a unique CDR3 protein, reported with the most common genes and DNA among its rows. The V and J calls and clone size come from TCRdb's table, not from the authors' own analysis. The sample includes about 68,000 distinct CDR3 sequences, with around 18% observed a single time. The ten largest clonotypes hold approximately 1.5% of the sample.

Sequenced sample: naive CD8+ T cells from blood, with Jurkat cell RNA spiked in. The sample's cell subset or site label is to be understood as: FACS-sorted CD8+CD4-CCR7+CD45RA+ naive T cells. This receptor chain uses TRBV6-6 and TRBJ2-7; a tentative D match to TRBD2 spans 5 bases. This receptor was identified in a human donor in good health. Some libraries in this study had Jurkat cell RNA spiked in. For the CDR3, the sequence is CASSYLASPEAHEQYF. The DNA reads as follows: TGTGCCAGCAGTTACCTCGCGTCCCCGGAGGCCCACGAGCAGTACTTC.